The TCR beta chain under discussion was sequenced for a study of identical twins. Donors uniformly comprised healthy Caucasians. cDNA molecules carried unique molecular identifiers, and template switching added a universal primer site. TCRdb recomputed calls from the 5' RACE reads with MiXCR, one row per CDR3 protein. The table shows 250,000 or so distinct CDR3 sequences, with about 8.9% occurring only once. This clonotype has at least ten counts. Its specificity is unknown. Germline CDR1 and CDR2: MNHEY and SMNVEV (reference sequence). The trim removed 3 bases at V and 0 bases at J, leaving 10 bases unmatched. The CDR3 totals 18 residues. Study-level findings and limits: Beta out-of-frame sequences displayed a weaker excess of sharing between twins. Models came in too low on out-of-frame TCR alpha sharing in monozygotic twins.

This sample was also put to use in a study of yellow fever vaccine responses in identical twins.

The sample consisted of CD8+ T cells sorted from blood. The V call is TRBV27, the J call TRBJ2-3; TRBD2 matches 9 bases. The TCR originated in a woman under 30 in good health. The CDR3 protein is CASSFFAGGITSTDTQYF. In nucleotides, the CDR3 is TGTGCCAGCAGTTTTTTTGCGGGGGGGATAACTAGCACAGATACGCAGTATTTT.